This TCR beta chain appears in the sequencing data of a study of CD8+ T cells in alopecia areata. Extracted RNA was reverse transcribed, and the resulting cDNA served as sequencing template. The protocol was immunoSEQ multiplex PCR, while the TCRdb copy is restricted to in-frame clones and leaves out a portion. Seen here are 140,000 or so clones, approximately 49% observed once, and the top ten hold roughly 0.99%. This CDR3 spans 13 amino acids. Looked up from germline, CDR1 is MDHEN and CDR2 is SYDVKM. V dropped 5 bases and J dropped 5 bases, with 10 bases sitting between them. This clone showed up just a few times.

This TCR was sampled from a human donor with alopecia areata. The genes are TRBV28 and TRBJ1-5; D ambiguous. Sequencing used CD4+ T cells sorted from blood, obtained at week 0. CDR3 amino acids: CASSVDGYQPQHF. The CDR3 nucleotides read TGTGCCAGCAGTGTGGACGGGTATCAGCCCCAGCATTTT. Full variable domain (missing parts from reference TRBV28 and TRBJ1-5): DVKVTQSSRYLVKRTGEKVFLECVQDMDHENMFWYRQDPGLGLRLIYFSYDVKMKEKGDIPEGYSVSREKKERFSLILESASTNQTSMYLCASSVDGYQPQHFGDGTRLSIL.